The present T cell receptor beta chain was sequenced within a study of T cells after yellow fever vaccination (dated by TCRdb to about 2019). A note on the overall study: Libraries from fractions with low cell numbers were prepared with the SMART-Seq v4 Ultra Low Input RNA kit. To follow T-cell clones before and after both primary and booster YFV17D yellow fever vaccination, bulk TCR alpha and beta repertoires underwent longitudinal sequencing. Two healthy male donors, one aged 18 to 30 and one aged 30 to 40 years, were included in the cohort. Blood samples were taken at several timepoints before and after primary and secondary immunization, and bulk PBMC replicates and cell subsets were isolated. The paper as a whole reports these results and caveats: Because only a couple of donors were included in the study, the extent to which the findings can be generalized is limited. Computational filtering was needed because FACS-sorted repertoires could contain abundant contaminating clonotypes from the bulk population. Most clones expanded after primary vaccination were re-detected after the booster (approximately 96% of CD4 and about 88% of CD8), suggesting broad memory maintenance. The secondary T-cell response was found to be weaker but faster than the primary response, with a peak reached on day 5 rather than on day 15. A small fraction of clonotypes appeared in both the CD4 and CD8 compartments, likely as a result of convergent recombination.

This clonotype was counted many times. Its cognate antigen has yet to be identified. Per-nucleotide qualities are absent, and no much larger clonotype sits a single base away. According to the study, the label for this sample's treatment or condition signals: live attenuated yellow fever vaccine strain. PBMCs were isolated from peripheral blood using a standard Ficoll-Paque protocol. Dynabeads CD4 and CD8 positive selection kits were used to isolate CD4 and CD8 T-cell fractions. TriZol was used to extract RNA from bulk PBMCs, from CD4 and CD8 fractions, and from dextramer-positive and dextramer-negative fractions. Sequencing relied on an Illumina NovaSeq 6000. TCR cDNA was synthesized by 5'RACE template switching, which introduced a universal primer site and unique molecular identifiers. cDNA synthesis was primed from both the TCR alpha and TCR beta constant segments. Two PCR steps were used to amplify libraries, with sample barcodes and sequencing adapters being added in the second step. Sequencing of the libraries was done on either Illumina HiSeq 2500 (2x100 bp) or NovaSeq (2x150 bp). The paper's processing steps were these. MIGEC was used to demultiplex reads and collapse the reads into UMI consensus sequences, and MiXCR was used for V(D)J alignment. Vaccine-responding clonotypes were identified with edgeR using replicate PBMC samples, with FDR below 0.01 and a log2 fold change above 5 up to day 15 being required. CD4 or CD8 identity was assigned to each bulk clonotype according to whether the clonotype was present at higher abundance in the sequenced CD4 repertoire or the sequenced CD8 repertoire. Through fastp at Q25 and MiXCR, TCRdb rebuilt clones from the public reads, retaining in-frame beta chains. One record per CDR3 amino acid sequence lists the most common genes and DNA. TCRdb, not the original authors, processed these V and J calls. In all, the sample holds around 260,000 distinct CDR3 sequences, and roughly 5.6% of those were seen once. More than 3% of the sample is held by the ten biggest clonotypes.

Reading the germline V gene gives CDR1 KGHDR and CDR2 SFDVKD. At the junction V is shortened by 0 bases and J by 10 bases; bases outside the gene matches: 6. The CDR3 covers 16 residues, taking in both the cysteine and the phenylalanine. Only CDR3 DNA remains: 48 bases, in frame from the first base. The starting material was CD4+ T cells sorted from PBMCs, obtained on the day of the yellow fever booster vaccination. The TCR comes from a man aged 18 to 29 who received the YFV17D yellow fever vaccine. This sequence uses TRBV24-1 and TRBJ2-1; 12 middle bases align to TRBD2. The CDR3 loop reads CATSDLRLAGGLEQFF. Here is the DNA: TGTGCCACCAGTGATTTGAGGCTAGCGGGGGGGCTCGAGCAGTTCTTC.